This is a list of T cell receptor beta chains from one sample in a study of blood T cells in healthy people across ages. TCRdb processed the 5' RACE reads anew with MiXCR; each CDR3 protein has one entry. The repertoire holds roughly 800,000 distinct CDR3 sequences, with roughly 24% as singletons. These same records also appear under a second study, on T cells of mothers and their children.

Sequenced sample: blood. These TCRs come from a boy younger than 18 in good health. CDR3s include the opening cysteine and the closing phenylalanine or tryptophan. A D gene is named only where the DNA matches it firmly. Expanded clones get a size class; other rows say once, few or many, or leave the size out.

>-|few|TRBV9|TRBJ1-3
CASSVYEGNTIYF
TGTGCCAGCAGCGTATACGAGGGAAACACCATATATTTT
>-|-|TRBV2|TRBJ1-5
CASQEDRNQPQHF
TGTGCCAGCCAAGAGGACCGCAATCAGCCCCAGCATTTT
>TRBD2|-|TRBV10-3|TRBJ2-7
CAITAGLAGYEQYF
TGTGCCATCACCGCAGGACTAGCGGGCTACGAGCAGTACTTC
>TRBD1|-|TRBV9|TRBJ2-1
CASSVGDRGLHF
TGTGCCAGCAGCGTAGGGGACAGGGGGCTGCACTTC
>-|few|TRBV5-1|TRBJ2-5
CASSFGQSPGETQYF
TGCGCCAGCAGCTTCGGACAGTCACCTGGGGAGACCCAGTACTTC
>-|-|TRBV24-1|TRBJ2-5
CATSDPSGWQGSAETQYF
TGTGCCACCAGTGATCCCTCCGGGTGGCAGGGTAGTGCGGAGACCCAGTACTTC
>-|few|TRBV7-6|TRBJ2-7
CASSLATGRSYEQYF
TGTGCCAGCAGCTTAGCAACGGGACGCTCCTACGAGCAGTACTTC
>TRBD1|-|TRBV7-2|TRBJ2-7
CASSLAPSGTGLDEQYF
TGTGCCAGCAGCTTAGCCCCTTCCGGGACAGGTCTCGACGAGCAGTACTTC
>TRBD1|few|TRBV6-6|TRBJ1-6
CASSYGQGASPLHF
TGTGCCAGCAGTTACGGACAGGGGGCATCACCCCTCCACTTT
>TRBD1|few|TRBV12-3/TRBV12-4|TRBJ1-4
CASRGTDEKLFF
TGTGCCAGCCGCGGGACAGATGAAAAACTGTTTTTT
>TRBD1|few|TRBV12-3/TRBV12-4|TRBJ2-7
CASKWTGVDEQYF
TGTGCCAGCAAGTGGACAGGCGTTGACGAGCAGTACTTC
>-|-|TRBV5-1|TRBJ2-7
CASSSSSPSYEQYF
TGCGCCAGTTCTTCCTCCTCTCCCTCCTACGAGCAGTACTTC
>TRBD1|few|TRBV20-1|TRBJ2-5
CSAIPGQGRAETQYF
TGCAGTGCTATCCCGGGACAGGGGCGGGCAGAGACCCAGTACTTC
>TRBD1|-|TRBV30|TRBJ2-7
CACHRGLSSYEQYF
TGTGCCTGCCACAGGGGGCTTAGCTCCTACGAGCAGTACTTC
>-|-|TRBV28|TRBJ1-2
CASSVDIIEWGYTF
TGTGCCAGCAGTGTGGACATTATCGAATGGGGCTACACCTTC
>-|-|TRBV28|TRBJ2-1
CASSFGWRGLNEQFF
TGTGCCAGCAGTTTCGGCTGGAGGGGTTTGAATGAGCAGTTCTTC
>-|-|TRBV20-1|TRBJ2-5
CSARRALAPEETQYF
TGCAGTGCTAGAAGAGCGCTAGCGCCGGAAGAGACCCAGTACTTC